The 3 T cell receptor beta chains listed next were all sequenced from one sample in a study of PD-L1 blockade in urothelial cancer. Libraries were prepared by immunoSEQ multiplex PCR; TCRdb keeps only in-frame clonotypes and omits some of them. Among approximately 110,000 clones listed, about 85% were seen once. Sequences were derived from PBMCs, sampled around atezolizumab (anti-PD-L1) treatment. The receptors come from a man in his forties or fifties with urothelial cancer.

The rearrangement joins TRBV28 to TRBJ1-5; perhaps TRBD1 as D (5 bases). Trimming left V 3 bases short and J 6 bases short, with 15 bases between. Germline V CDR1 and CDR2: MDHEN, SYDVKM. The CDR3 consists of 15 residues. The DNA of the CDR3 is TGTGCCAGCAGTTTCGGCGGCGGAAGGGGTCAGCCCCAGCATTTT. Protein product: CASSFGGGRGQPQHF.

The table lists this clone with a count of one. V gene TRBV7-9 combines with J gene TRBJ2-7; D possibly corresponds to TRBD1 (5 bases). Germline V lookup: CDR1 SEHNR, CDR2 FQNEAQ (reference sequence). V dropped 4 bases and J dropped 5 bases, with 6 bases sitting between them. This CDR3 comprises 11 residues. The CDR3 nucleotides read TGTGCCAGCAGCTCCAGGGACGAGCAGTACTTC. It specifies CASSSRDEQYF.

The chain has TRBV18 and TRBJ1-1; 10 bases align to TRBD1. The germline gives CDR1 KGHSH, CDR2 LQKENI. After removal of 0 bases from V and 5 bases from J, the junction contained 9 bases not matched to a gene. CDR3 length: 17 amino acids. The CDR3 sequence: CASSPPGQGSLGTEAFF. The CDR3 DNA reads TGTGCCAGCTCACCACCGGGACAGGGGAGTTTGGGGACTGAAGCTTTCTTT.